Sequencing of this T cell receptor beta chain was carried out in a study of a mutant IDH1 vaccine in newly diagnosed glioma (dated by TCRdb to about 2021). In the study overall: Patients received eight vaccinations in weeks 1, 3, 5, 7, 11, 15, 19 and 23, corresponding to visits V03 through V10. Prior to enrollment, standard therapy consisting of radiotherapy alone, temozolomide alone, or radiochemotherapy with temozolomide had been administered to patients, with the combination being received by most patients. The roughly 30 treated patients were approximately 60% male and roughly 40% female, with a mean age of about 38 years. Six visits were used for peripheral blood collection: V03 (baseline), V05, V07, V10, V12 and V13. Vaccination started 4-6 weeks after radiotherapy alone, or was given together with temozolomide cycles in the groups whose treatment included chemotherapy. For exploratory analyses, longitudinal TCRB deep sequencing was carried out in about 25 treated patients wherever samples were available.

The CDR3 has 13 amino acids, counting the end cysteine and phenylalanine. The entry retains the CDR3 DNA only, 39 bases that are in frame from base 1. The germline V gene (reference sequence) yields MNHEY for CDR1 and SMNVEV for CDR2. Trimming takes 3 bases from V and 6 bases from J, and the germline ends sit 8 bases apart. The time point label corresponds to: week 23, last vaccination. Each vaccine dose was 300 ug of a 20-mer mutant IDH1 peptide in Montanide, given subcutaneously with topical imiquimod. The donors had newly diagnosed IDH1-mutant astrocytomas of WHO grade 3 or 4 that showed loss of nuclear ATRX. The samples were drawn from NOA16, a multicentre, single-arm, open-label phase I trial in Germany that tested a mutant IDH1 peptide vaccine in humans for the first time. Genomic DNA for TCRB sequencing was extracted from EDTA blood using the DNeasy Blood and Tissue Kit. Preparation of the library involved the immunoSEQ multiplex PCR assay. Rearranged TCR beta chain sequences were amplified using the hsTCRB Kit according to the manufacturer's protocol. Sequencing of TCRB libraries was carried out on an Illumina MiSeq. Concerning the study's data processing: The kit vendor's proprietary platform handled demultiplexing, trimming and gene mapping. This is the immuneACCESS table as TCRdb keeps it, with only in-frame sequences that have V and J called. A part of the clones is gone; compared with another copy, unresolved V genes explain less than half, and the rest is unexplained. From that table come the V and J calls and clone size; the DNA was used to work out D and trimming. The sample table shows just over 80,000 clones, and 85% are seen once. The ten largest account for 2% to 2.5% of the sample.

As concerns this clone: Its antigen is not yet known. Qualities for individual bases were not recorded, and no much larger clone is one base off. Other DNA sequences from this sample encode an identical CDR3 as well.

What the authors observed across the whole study: Changes in the top peripheral T cell clonotypes picked up by TCRB sequencing did not appear to be linked to pseudoprogression. The authors noted that analyses of patient blood samples could not be reproduced because of sample limitations. PBMC samples for TCRB deep sequencing were selected based on availability. Vaccine-induced immune responses across multiple MHC alleles were detected in over 80% of patients.

The sequences come from PBMCs, collected from a glioma patient whose treatment included an IDH1 peptide vaccine. The receptor's source is a man in his thirties or forties with glioma. Some clones in this sample may be carry-over from other donors' samples. Here the chain combines TRBV27 and TRBJ1-4; the D gene remains uncertain. The CDR3 region reads CASSFSGYEKLFF. In nucleotides, the sequence is TGTGCCAGCAGTTTCTCGGGATATGAAAAACTGTTTTTT.